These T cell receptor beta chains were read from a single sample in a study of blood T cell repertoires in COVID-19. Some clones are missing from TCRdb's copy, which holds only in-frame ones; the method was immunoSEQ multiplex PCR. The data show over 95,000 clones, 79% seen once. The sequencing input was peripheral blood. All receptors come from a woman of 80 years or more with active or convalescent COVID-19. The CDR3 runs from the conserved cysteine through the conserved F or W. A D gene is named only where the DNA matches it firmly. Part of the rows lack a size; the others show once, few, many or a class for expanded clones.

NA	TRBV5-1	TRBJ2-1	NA	TGCGCCAGCAGCTTGGATACCGGGAACAATGAGCAGTTCTTC	CASSLDTGNNEQFF
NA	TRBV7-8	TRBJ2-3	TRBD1	TGTGCCAGCAGCGGCCGGGACAGGAGCACAGATACGCAGTATTTT	CASSGRDRSTDTQYF
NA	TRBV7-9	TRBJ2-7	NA	TGTGCCAGCAGCTTAACAGGCTACGAGCAGTACTTC	CASSLTGYEQYF
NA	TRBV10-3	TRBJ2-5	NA	TGTGCCATCAGTGAGTCGAGGCAAGAGACCCAGTACTTC	CAISESRQETQYF
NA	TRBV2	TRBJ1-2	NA	TGTGCCAGCAGGTTGACATTGAACTATGGCTACACCTTC	CASRLTLNYGYTF
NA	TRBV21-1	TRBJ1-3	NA	TGTGCCAGCAGCCCACGTCCCGGGACATTTTGCTCTGGAAACACCATATATTTT	CASSPRPGTFCSGNTIYF
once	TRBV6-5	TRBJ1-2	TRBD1	TGTGCCAGCACTTCGGACAGGAGTAACTATGGCTACACCTTC	CASTSDRSNYGYTF
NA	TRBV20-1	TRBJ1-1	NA	TGCAGTGCTAGTCGCCAGGGCGGAACTGAAGCTTTCTTT	CSASRQGGTEAFF
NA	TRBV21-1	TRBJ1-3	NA	TGTGCCAGCAGCAAAACACCGGGAACCTTTATCTCTGGAAACACCATATATTTT	CASSKTPGTFISGNTIYF
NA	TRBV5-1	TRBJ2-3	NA	TGCGCCAGCAGCTTGGTAGGGGGTTTTGGCACAGATACGCAGTATTTT	CASSLVGGFGTDTQYF
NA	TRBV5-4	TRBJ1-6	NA	TGTGCCAGCAGCTTGGTTCAAACTGATTCACCCCTCCACTTT	CASSLVQTDSPLHF
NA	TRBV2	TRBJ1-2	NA	TGTGCCAGCAGTGAATCTCCAGTGAACTATGGCTACACCTTC	CASSESPVNYGYTF
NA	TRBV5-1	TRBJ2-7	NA	TGCGCCAGCGCCCTAGCCCCCGGATACGAGCAGTACTTC	CASALAPGYEQYF
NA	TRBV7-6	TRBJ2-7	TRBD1	TGTGCCAGCAGCCAATCAGGGGGAACCTCCTACGAGCAGTACTTC	CASSQSGGTSYEQYF
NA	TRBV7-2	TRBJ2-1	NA	TGTGCCAGCAGCTTATTGTTAGCGATCTACAATGAGCAGTTCTTC	CASSLLLAIYNEQFF
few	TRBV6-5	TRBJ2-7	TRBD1	TGTGCCAGCAGCAGGGACAGCGTTGGGGTTTACGAGCAGTACTTC	CASSRDSVGVYEQYF
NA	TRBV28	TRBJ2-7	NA	TGTGCCAGCAGTGTCGGCTTCCGTACGGGGGAGCAGTACTTC	CASSVGFRTGEQYF
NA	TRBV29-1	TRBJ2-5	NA	TGCAGCGTTGAAAAAAGCGGAGTTAACCAAGAGACCCAGTACTTC	CSVEKSGVNQETQYF
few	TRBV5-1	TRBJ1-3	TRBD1	TGTGCCAGCAGCTTGGCCGGGACAGTTGGAAACACCATATATTTT	CASSLAGTVGNTIYF
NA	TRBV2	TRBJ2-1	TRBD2	TGTGCCACCTCCGGGACTAGGTCCTACAATGAGCAGTTCTTC	CATSGTRSYNEQFF
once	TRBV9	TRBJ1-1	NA	TGTGCCAGCAGCGCATGGACAGAGAACACTGAAGCTTTCTTT	CASSAWTENTEAFF
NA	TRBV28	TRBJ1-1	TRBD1	TGTGCCAGCCGGAACGACAGGGGCACTGAAGCTTTCTTT	CASRNDRGTEAFF
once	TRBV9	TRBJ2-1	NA	TGTGCCAGCAGCGCCGCGAGGTCTTACAATGAGCAGTTCTTC	CASSAARSYNEQFF
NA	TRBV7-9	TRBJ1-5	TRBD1	TGTGCCAGCAGCAAACAGACAGGGCTTAATCAGCCCCAGCATTTT	CASSKQTGLNQPQHF
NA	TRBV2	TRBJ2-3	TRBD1	TGTGCCAGCAGTGGGGGTGTAGACAGGGTATTTAATACAGATACGCAGTATTTT	CASSGGVDRVFNTDTQYF
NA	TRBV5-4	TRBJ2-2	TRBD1	TGTGCCAGCAGCTTGGATTGGACAGGGGAGGACACCGGGGAGCTGTTTTTT	CASSLDWTGEDTGELFF
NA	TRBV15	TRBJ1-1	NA	TGTGCCACCAGCACTAAGACCAGGGACAACTATTTGAACACTGAAGCTTTCTTT	CATSTKTRDNYLNTEAFF
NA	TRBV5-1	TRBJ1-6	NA	TGCGCCAGCAGCCCAGACGGGGGTCTGAATTCACCCCTCCACTTT	CASSPDGGLNSPLHF
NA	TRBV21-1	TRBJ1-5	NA	TGTGCCAGCAGCACAAAAGACAGGGGCCGGTGGGTGGATCAGCCCCAGCATTTT	CASSTKDRGRWVDQPQHF
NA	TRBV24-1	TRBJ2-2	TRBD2	TGTGCCACCAGTGAACGGACTAGCGGGAGTTCCGGGGAGCTGTTTTTT	CATSERTSGSSGELFF